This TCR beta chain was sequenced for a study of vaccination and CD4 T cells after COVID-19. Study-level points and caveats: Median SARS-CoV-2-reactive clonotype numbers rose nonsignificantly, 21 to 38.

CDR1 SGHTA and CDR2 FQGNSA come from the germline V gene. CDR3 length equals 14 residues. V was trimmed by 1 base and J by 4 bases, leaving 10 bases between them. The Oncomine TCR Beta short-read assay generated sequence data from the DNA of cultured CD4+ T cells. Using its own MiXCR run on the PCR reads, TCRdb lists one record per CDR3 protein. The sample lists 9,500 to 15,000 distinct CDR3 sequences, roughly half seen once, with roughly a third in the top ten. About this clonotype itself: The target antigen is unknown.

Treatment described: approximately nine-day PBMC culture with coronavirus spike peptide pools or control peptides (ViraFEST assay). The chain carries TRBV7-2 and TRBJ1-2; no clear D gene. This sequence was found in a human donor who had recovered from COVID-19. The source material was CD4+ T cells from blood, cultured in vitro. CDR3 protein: CASSLGQFSYGYTF. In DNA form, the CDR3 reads TGTGCCAGCAGCTTAGGGCAGTTCAGCTATGGCTACACCTTC.